This T cell receptor beta chain was sequenced in a study of T cell responses to AZD1222 COVID-19 vaccine. Study details: Second doses at about 4 or about 12 weeks were pooled.

With 1 base removed from V and 0 bases from J, the gap between germline ends came to 3 bases. The CDR3 totals 13 residues. In the case of this clone: What it binds is unknown.

Whole-study results and caveats: Only 5 or 6 AZD1222 recipients were seropositive at baseline. Sampling captured repertoires only after the peak T cell response.

Some clones are missing from TCRdb's copy, which holds only in-frame ones; the method was immunoSEQ multiplex PCR. Found here are about 110,000 clones, roughly nine tenths of them singletons; the top ten hold 5.1%. Source: peripheral blood, taken on day 0 of AZD1222 vaccination. This TCR derives from an adult in good health. The chain has TRBV12-3 or TRBV12-4 and TRBJ1-1, with D uncertain. CDR3 coding DNA: TGTGCCAGCAGTTTAGGGTTGAACACTGAAGCTTTCTTT. It codes for CASSLGLNTEAFF.